These 18 T cell receptor beta chains originate from one sample sequenced in a study of T cell repertoires in cytomegalovirus infection. Antigens for these TCRs are unknown. TCRdb re-analysed the reads in MiXCR, keeping a single row per CDR3 protein. The data contain approximately 470,000 distinct CDR3 sequences, 40% to 50% of them seen just once; the ten biggest clones take up just under 45%. Sequences were derived from cultured PBMCs, sampled from culture after CMV antigen stimulation. These TCRs come from a human donor in good health (CMV status not recorded). Some clones in this sample may be carry-over from other donors' samples.

J is TRBJ1-1 and V is TRBV4-2; no definite D call. Germline assignment: CDR1 LGHNA and CDR2 YNFKEQ. This CDR3 is built from 15 residues. V dropped 1 base and J dropped 0 bases, with 9 bases sitting between them. The CDR3 DNA reads as TGTGCCAGCAGCCAAGTGGCGGTGCTGAACACTGAAGCTTTCTTT. Residues: CASSQVAVLNTEAFF.

V usage is TRBV19 and J usage is TRBJ2-7; 7 positions agree with TRBD1. There are 14 residues in the CDR3. CDR1 and CDR2 from the germline V gene are LNHDA and SQIVND (reference sequence). Trimming removed 5 bases from V and 0 bases from J; junction bases left unmatched: 4. This CDR3 is CASSGQALSYEQYF. The CDR3 coding sequence is TGTGCCAGTAGTGGACAGGCTCTCTCCTACGAGCAGTACTTC.

This clonotype was counted many times. This chain links TRBV6-1 with TRBJ2-7, with unresolved D. The CDR3 sequence is 13 residues long. The V and J ends lost 5 bases and 4 bases respectively, with 12 bases between them. In germline, CDR1 is MNHNS, CDR2 SASEGT. DNA for the CDR3: TGTGCCAGCAGTTTATCCGAAGGGTACGAGCAGTACTTC. Translated: CASSLSEGYEQYF.

V and J are TRBV20-1 and TRBJ2-3; the D gene could be TRBD1 or TRBD2 (5 bases each). The CDR3 is 12 amino acids. Germline-derived CDR1 and CDR2 are DFQATT and SNEGSKA (reference sequence). The CDR3 nucleotides are TGCAATAGGGGACGATTAACAGATACGCAGTATTTT. Translated, it gives CNRGRLTDTQYF.

The chain carries TRBV12-3 or TRBV12-4 and TRBJ2-2, with D possibly matching TRBD2 (5 bases). Trimming took off 3 bases at V and 6 bases at J, with 11 bases between the two ends. The CDR3 runs 14 residues. CDR3 nucleotide sequence: TGTGCCAGCAGTTTGCGAGCGGCGGCCGGGGAGCTGTTTTTT. It encodes CASSLRAAAGELFF.

The V call is TRBV19, the J call TRBJ2-3; 8 nucleotides align to TRBD2. Germline lookup yields CDR1 LNHDA and CDR2 SQIVND (reference sequence). The CDR3 loop spans 13 amino acids. After removal of 7 bases from V and 4 bases from J, the junction contained 4 bases not matched to a gene. Here the CDR3 DNA reads TGTGCCAGTATCGGACTAGCTTCAGATACGCAGTATTTT. Encoded protein: CASIGLASDTQYF.

The V and J genes are TRBV6-2 or TRBV6-3 and TRBJ2-1; 7 nucleotides match TRBD2. V was clipped by 0 bases and J by 2 bases; unmatched bases: 1. CDR3 length: 15 residues. From germline, CDR1 is MNHEY and CDR2 SVGEGT. CDR3 sequence (DNA): TGTGCCAGCAGTTACTCGGCGGGAGCCTACAATGAGCAGTTCTTC. This sequence encodes CASSYSAGAYNEQFF.

The chain couples TRBV19 to TRBJ2-7; no clear D. The germline V and J ends were trimmed by 6 bases and 0 bases, with 12 bases remaining between them. The CDR3 loop spans 14 amino acids. The germline CDR1 and CDR2 sequences are LNHDA and SQIVND (reference sequence). The CDR3 DNA sequence: TGTGCCAGTAGCCCGGCCCGAAGCTCCTACGAGCAGTACTTC. It specifies CASSPARSSYEQYF.

The V and J genes are TRBV6-2 or TRBV6-3 and TRBJ2-6, with TRBD2 matching 10 bases. Germline lookup yields CDR1 MNHEY and CDR2 SVGEGT. After removal of 6 bases from V and 4 bases from J, the junction contained 9 bases not matched to a gene. The CDR3 is 17 residues long. The CDR3 nucleotides are TGTGCCAGCAGGCCTTCTAGCGGGAGAACCGGGGCCAACGTCCTGACTTTC. As protein: CASRPSSGRTGANVLTF.

V is TRBV10-3 and J is TRBJ2-1, with 9 bases identical to TRBD2. CDR1 ENHRY and CDR2 SYGVKD come from the germline V gene. This CDR3 spans 16 amino acids. V was clipped by 2 bases and J by 4 bases; unmatched bases: 6. The chain's CDR3 is CAISEIGSGGYNEQFF. CDR3 DNA sequence: TGTGCCATCAGTGAGATTGGTAGCGGGGGATACAATGAGCAGTTCTTC.

This clonotype occurred a few times. The V call is TRBV11-2, the J call TRBJ2-1; 10 bases are shared with TRBD1. V shed 6 bases, J shed 7 bases, and the junction held 6 bases outside the gene matches. CDR1 and CDR2 from the germline V gene are SGHAT and FQNNGV. The CDR3 is made up of 14 amino acids. CDR3 in amino acids: CASSGTGVRNEQFF. The CDR3 DNA follows: TGTGCCAGCAGTGGGACAGGGGTTAGGAATGAGCAGTTCTTC.

Comment on this clonotype: This may be a read error: a much more frequent sequence differs by one nucleotide. The chain joins TRBV7-2 to TRBJ2-2; D is unclear. Trimming took off 5 bases at V and 4 bases at J, with 17 bases between the two ends. The CDR3 has 16 residues. Germline CDR1 is SGHTA and CDR2 is FQGNSA. CDR3 sequence: CASSRPAQILTGELFF. As DNA, the CDR3 is TGTGCCAGCAGCCGACCGGCACAGATACTCACCGGGGAGCTGTTTTTT.

The rearrangement links TRBV12-3 or TRBV12-4 to TRBJ1-2; 10 positions match TRBD1. Unmatched junction bases numbered 9, after V lost 6 bases and J lost 8 bases. The CDR3 contains 14 residues. This CDR3 is CASRSYDRGQGYTF. The CDR3 DNA is TGTGCCAGCAGATCGTACGACAGGGGGCAAGGCTACACCTTC.

This clonotype was seen ten or more times. The chain recombines TRBV7-2 with TRBJ2-6; TRBD1 is a possible D gene (6 bases). V lost 6 bases and J lost 0, with 12 bases in between. The CDR3 has 16 amino acids. Germline V lookup: CDR1 SGHTA, CDR2 FQGNSA. CDR3 region: CASRTDSGSGANVLTF. As DNA, the CDR3 is TGTGCCAGCAGAACGGACAGTGGCTCTGGGGCCAACGTCCTGACTTTC.

V usage is TRBV7-2 and J usage is TRBJ2-7; D unclear. The length of the CDR3 is 14 residues. Germline V gene data show CDR1 as SGHTA and CDR2 as FQGNSA. V shed 1 base and J shed 3 bases, with 10 bases lying between them. The CDR3: CASSLEGRIYEQYF. CDR3 DNA: TGTGCCAGCAGCTTAGAAGGACGGATCTACGAGCAGTACTTC.

V gene TRBV6-1 combines with J gene TRBJ2-7, with D perhaps TRBD1 (5 bases). V was cut by 1 base and J by 0 bases, with 13 bases left in between. The CDR3 runs to 16 residues. In germline, CDR1 is MNHNS, CDR2 SASEGT. In DNA, the CDR3 is TGTGCCAGCAGTGAAGGGGCAGGGCGTGACTCCTACGAGCAGTACTTC. This translates into CASSEGAGRDSYEQYF.

The J gene is TRBJ2-5, the V gene TRBV6-2 or TRBV6-3; D not resolved. Trimming removed 1 base from V and 2 bases from J, with 5 bases in between. This CDR3 is 13 amino acids long. Germline V gives CDR1 MNHEY, CDR2 SVGEGT. The CDR3 region is CASSYYRQETQYF. In nucleotides, the CDR3 is TGTGCCAGCAGTTACTACAGACAAGAGACCCAGTACTTC.

The chain couples TRBV20-1 to TRBJ2-7; 7 bases are shared with TRBD2. The CDR3 totals 13 residues. V shed 4 bases, J shed 4 bases, and the junction held 7 bases outside the gene matches. The germline V gene encodes CDR1 DFQATT and CDR2 SNEGSKA (reference sequence). CDR3: CSATGLGEYEQYF. CDR3 sequence (DNA): TGCAGTGCTACTGGACTAGGGGAATACGAGCAGTACTTC.